Below, 8 T cell receptor beta chains from the same sample are listed, as sequenced in a study of blood T cell repertoires in COVID-19. Data came from immunoSEQ multiplex PCR; TCRdb stores just in-frame clones and leaves some out. This table has 200,000 or so clones, about nine tenths appearing once. Specimen: PBMCs or T cells enriched from blood (not recorded which). Receptors originate from a woman aged 40 to 55 with acute COVID-19.

The count of this clone is one. This chain joins TRBV5-5 and TRBJ2-1; 7 nucleotides line up with TRBD2. J was trimmed by 4 bases and V by 5 bases; bases with no gene match: 12. Per the germline V gene, CDR1 is SGHKS and CDR2 is YYEKEE (reference sequence). The length of the CDR3 is 16 residues. CDR3 sequence: CASSQRAGPVYNEQFF. CDR3 DNA sequence: TGTGCCAGCAGTCAACGAGCGGGACCGGTATACAATGAGCAGTTCTTC.

The chain is built from TRBV27 and TRBJ1-3; TRBD1 matches at 9 bases. Germline values: CDR1 MNHEY, CDR2 SMNVEV (reference sequence). The CDR3 totals 14 residues. The V gene end was trimmed by 8 bases and the J gene end by 3 bases; junction bases not matched to a gene: 5. The CDR3, as DNA: TGTGCCAGCTCCGACAGGGGGAGTGGAAACACCATATATTTT. Translating it yields CASSDRGSGNTIYF.

This clone was recorded once. The chain combines TRBV19 with TRBJ1-1; the D gene is possibly TRBD1 (6 bases). V was pared by 8 bases and J by 1 base, with 14 bases between. CDR1 is LNHDA, CDR2 SQIVND, per germline (reference sequence). The CDR3 is 14 residues long. The CDR3 here is CASRDRTPNTEAFF. As DNA, the CDR3 is TGTGCCAGTCGAGACAGGACCCCGAACACTGAAGCTTTCTTT.

V usage is TRBV4-3 and J usage is TRBJ1-2, with D hard to call. The CDR3 covers 13 residues. Trimming removed 1 base at V and 6 bases at J, with 9 bases between. Germline V gene lookup returns CDR1 LGHNA and CDR2 YSLEER. DNA for the CDR3: TGCGCCAGCAGCCAAGGAGGGAGGGATGGCTACACCTTC. It encodes CASSQGGRDGYTF.

The chain uses TRBV4-1 and TRBJ2-1; no reliable D call. CDR1 is MGHRA, CDR2 YSYEKL, per germline. The CDR3 totals 14 residues. Trimming stripped 1 base from V and 7 bases from J, with 11 bases between. The CDR3 spells CASSQVSRVNEQFF. In DNA, the CDR3 is TGCGCCAGCAGCCAAGTGTCCCGCGTGAATGAGCAGTTCTTC.

The chain couples TRBV7-9 to TRBJ1-2; D is undetermined. Trimming removed 2 bases at V and 6 bases at J, with 7 bases between. This CDR3 spans 12 amino acids. CDR1 and CDR2 from the germline V gene are SEHNR and FQNEAQ (reference sequence). The DNA of the CDR3 is TGTGCCAGCAGCTTAAACCCGGATGGCTACACCTTC. Protein product: CASSLNPDGYTF.

The rearrangement joins TRBV2 to TRBJ2-7; the match to TRBD1 covers 9 bases. V shed 7 bases, J shed 2 bases, and the junction held 3 bases outside the gene matches. The CDR3 length is 13 residues. Germline V gives CDR1 SNHLY, CDR2 FYNNEI. The CDR3 DNA reads as TGTGCCAGCATCGGGACAGGGCCCTACGAGCAGTACTTC. Translated: CASIGTGPYEQYF.

This clone was counted between two and nine times. The J gene is TRBJ1-1, the V gene TRBV9; maybe TRBD1 (5 bases). The V gene's germline CDR1 is SGDLS and CDR2 YYNGEE. V was pared by 0 bases and J by 1 base, with 10 bases between. The CDR3 contains 15 residues. CDR3 DNA: TGTGCCAGCAGCGTAGTTTCGGGGGGGAACACTGAAGCTTTCTTT. This sequence encodes CASSVVSGGNTEAFF.